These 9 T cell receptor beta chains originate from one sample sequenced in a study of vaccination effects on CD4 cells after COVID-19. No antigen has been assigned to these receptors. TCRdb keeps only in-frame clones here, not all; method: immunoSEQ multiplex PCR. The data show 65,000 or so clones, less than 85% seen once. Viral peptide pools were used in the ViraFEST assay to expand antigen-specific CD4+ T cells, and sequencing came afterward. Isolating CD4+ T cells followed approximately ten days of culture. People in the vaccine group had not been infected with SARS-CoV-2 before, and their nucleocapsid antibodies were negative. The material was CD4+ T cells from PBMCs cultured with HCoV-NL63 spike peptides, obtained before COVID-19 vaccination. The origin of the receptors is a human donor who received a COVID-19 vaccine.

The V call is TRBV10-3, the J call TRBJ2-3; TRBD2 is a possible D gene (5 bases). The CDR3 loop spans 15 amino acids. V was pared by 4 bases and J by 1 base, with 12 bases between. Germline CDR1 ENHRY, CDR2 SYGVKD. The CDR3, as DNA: TGTGCCATCAGTGCGGAATCCGGGGGCACAGATACGCAGTATTTT. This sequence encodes CAISAESGGTDTQYF.

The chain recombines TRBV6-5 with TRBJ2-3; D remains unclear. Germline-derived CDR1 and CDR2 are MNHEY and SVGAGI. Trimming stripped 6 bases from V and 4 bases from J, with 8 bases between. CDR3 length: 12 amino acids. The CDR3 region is CASRVPPDTQYF. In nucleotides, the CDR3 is TGTGCCAGCAGAGTCCCCCCAGATACGCAGTATTTT.

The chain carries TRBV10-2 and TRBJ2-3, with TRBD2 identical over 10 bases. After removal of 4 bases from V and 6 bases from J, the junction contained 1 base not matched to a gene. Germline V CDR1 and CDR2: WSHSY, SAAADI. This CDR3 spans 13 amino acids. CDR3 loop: CASSGTSGDTQYF. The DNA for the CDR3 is TGCGCCAGCAGTGGGACTAGCGGCGATACGCAGTATTTT.

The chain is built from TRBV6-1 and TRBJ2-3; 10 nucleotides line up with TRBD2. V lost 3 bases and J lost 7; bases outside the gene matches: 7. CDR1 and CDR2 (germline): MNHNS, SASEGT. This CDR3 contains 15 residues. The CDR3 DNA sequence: TGTGCCAGCAGTGAGACAGCGGGGGGGCGAAATACGCAGTATTTT. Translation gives CASSETAGGRNTQYF.

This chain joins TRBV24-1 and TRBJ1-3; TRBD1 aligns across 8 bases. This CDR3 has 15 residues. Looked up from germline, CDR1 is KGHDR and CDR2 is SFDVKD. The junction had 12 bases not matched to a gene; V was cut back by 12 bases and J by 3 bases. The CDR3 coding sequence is TGTGCCGCCAATACAGGGGGTGACAGTGGAAACACCATATATTTT. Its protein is CAANTGGDSGNTIYF.

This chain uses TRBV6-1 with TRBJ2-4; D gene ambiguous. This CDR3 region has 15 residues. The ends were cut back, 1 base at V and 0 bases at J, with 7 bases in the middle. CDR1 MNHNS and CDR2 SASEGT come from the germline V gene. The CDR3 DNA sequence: TGTGCCAGCAGTGAAGGTGGGCCAGCCAAAAACATTCAGTACTTC. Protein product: CASSEGGPAKNIQYF.

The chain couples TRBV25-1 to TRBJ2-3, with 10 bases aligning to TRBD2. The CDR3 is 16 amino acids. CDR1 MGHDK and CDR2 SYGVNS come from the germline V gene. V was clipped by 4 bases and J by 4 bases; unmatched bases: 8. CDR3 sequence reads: CASSGSGGPPPDTQYF. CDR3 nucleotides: TGTGCCAGCAGTGGTAGCGGGGGGCCTCCCCCAGATACGCAGTATTTT.

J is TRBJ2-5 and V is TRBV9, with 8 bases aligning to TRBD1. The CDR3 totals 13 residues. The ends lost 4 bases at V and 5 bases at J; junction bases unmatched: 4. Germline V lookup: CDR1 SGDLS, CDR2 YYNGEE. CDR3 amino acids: CASSQGAQETQYF. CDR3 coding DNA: TGTGCCAGCAGCCAGGGGGCGCAGGAGACCCAGTACTTC. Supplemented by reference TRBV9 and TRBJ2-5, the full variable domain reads DSGVTQTPKHLITATGQRVTLRCSPRSGDLSVYWYQQSLDQGLQFLIQYYNGEERAKGNILERFSAQQFPDLHSELNLSSLELGDSALYFCASSQGAQETQYFGPGTRLLVL.

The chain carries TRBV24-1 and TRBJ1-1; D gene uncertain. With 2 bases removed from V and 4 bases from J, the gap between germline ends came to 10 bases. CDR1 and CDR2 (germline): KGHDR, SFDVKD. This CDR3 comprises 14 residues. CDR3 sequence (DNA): TGTGCCACCAGTGATTCAGGTTTCAGCACTGAAGCTTTCTTT. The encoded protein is CATSDSGFSTEAFF.